This T cell receptor (beta chain) was documented in a study of blood T cell repertoires in COVID-19. How the authors handled the data: Amplification with reference gene primers provided the estimates of nucleated cell counts. Sequenced by immunoSEQ multiplex PCR; TCRdb stores in-frame clones only, minus some. The V and J calls and clone size were taken over from that table, and D and trimming were inferred from the DNA. This repertoire shows around 65,000 clones, 65% to 80% found once; its top ten account for 15% to 20%. CDR1 SSHAT and CDR2 FNYEAQ come from the germline V gene (reference sequence). This CDR3 comprises 15 residues. Concerning this clone itself: A junction boundary mismatches the germline segment, possibly from a read error.

The rearrangement links TRBV7-7 to TRBJ2-1; 14 nucleotides match TRBD2. The sequence derives from a man aged 55 to 69 with acute or convalescent COVID-19. The sample comprised peripheral blood. The CDR3 loop reads CASSLTSGGVNEQFF. In DNA, the CDR3 is TGTGCTAGCAGTTTGACTAGCGGGGGGGTAAATGAGCAGTTCTTC.